The clone carrying this T cell receptor (beta chain) was seen a few times. Its specificity is not known. This record comes from a study of shared clonotypes between healthy human individuals. Unsorted PBMC contributed 250 to 300 ng DNA, approximately 30,000 T cell genomes, to each replicate PCR. Assay used: immunoSEQ multiplex PCR; TCRdb lists only in-frame clones, some missing. This sample has approximately 480,000 clones, with 75% to 80% found just once. The germline CDR1 and CDR2 sequences are GTSNPN and SVGIG (reference sequence). Trimming cost V 2 bases and J 4 bases, with 25 bases left between them. This CDR3 region has 18 residues. Study-wide points: The expectation was that sequencing depth would affect clonotype sharing among donors.

The donor population consisted of healthy HIV-negative adults with no recent acute infections or vaccinations. It was tens of millions of PBMCs that unsorted samples used for genomic DNA. The V and J genes are TRBV30 and TRBJ2-3; D could derive from TRBD1 or TRBD2 (5 bases each). The TCR comes from a woman aged 35 to 49 in good health. Some clones in this sample may be carry-over from other donors' samples. Source material: PBMCs. CDR3 region: CAWSIPTPGTGRPDTQYF. The CDR3 DNA is TGTGCCTGGAGTATCCCAACCCCCGGGACCGGGCGGCCAGATACGCAGTATTTT.